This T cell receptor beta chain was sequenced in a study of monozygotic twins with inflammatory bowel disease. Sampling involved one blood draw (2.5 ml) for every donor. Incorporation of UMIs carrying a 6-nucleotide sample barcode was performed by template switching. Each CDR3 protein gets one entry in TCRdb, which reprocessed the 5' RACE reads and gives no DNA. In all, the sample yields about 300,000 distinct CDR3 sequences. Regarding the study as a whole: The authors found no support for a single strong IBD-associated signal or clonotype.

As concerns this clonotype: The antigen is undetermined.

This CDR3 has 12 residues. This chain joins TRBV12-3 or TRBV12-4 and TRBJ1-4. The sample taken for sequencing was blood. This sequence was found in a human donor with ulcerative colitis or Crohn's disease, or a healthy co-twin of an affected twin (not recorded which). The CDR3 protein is CASSQSREKLFF.